A single TCR beta chain is shown here with its context. No antigen is known for it. Base quality data are lacking; no much larger clone is found one base away. These data come from a study of blood T cell repertoires in COVID-19 (dated by TCRdb to the early 2020s). A note on the overall study: Samples from collaborators originated in the United States, Italy and Spain and spanned both the acute and convalescent phases of COVID-19. The prospective study material was composed of cDNA or gDNA derived from T cells, B-cell-depleted T cells, or PBMCs. Subjects who had been exposed to COVID-19, were actively infected with it, or had recovered from it provided the deeply sampled blood TCRbeta repertoires that made up the dataset. The repertoires were released in a freely available public database intended as a resource for research on the immune response to SARS-CoV-2. Samples came from the ongoing ImmuneRACE study (first 160 participants) plus 1,254 subjects from 6 global collaborators. Nearly every sample came with metadata listing a de-identified subject ID, COVID-19 status, age in years and sex. Where available, HLA class I and class II types were taken from metadata supplied by the sample provider and were not determined by assay-based typing. Overall results and qualifications from the work: How much clinical and demographic metadata was included differed by source and by participant, and the metadata was provided uncurated.

Based on the germline V gene, the CDR1 and CDR2 sequences are SGHAT and FQNNGV. Relative to germline, V is 8 bases shorter and J is 1 base shorter, with 12 bases between their ends. The CDR3 has 14 amino acids, counting the end cysteine and phenylalanine. Kept here is only the CDR3 DNA, which spans 42 bases and is read in frame from base 1. TCRbeta CDR3 regions were amplified from genomic DNA by means of the immunoSEQ Assay, a bias-controlled multiplex PCR. Per the authors' processing: The number of nucleated cells in each sample was estimated from the amplification of reference gene primers within the assay. To quantify the absolute abundance of each unique TCRbeta CDR3 rearrangement, sequence reads were collapsed and filtered. For each sample, productive Simpson clonality was calculated as the square root of Simpson's diversity index over productive rearrangements. The table was pulled from immuneACCESS by TCRdb, which kept in-frame rearrangements only. Such tables lose some clones; where checked, under half of the loss comes from unresolved V genes, and the rest has no known cause. V and J calls and clone size follow that table, whereas D and trimming were derived from the DNA. The sample yields under 200,000 clones; approximately 86% were counted once. Jointly, the top ten make up 3% to 4% of the sample.

Whole blood was collected in K2EDTA tubes by collaborating institutions according to the institutions' own protocols. For TCRbeta analysis, collaborators shipped samples as frozen whole blood, isolated PBMCs, or DNA extracted from either of those sample types. Here the chain combines TRBV11-2 and TRBJ1-3; TRBD1 is a weak D gene call, 5 bases matching. Sequenced material: peripheral blood. This TCR was recovered from a man between 70 and 80 years old with acute or convalescent COVID-19. The CDR3 is CASPPGLSGNTIYF. The DNA is TGTGCCAGCCCCCCAGGGTTGTCTGGAAACACCATATATTTT.